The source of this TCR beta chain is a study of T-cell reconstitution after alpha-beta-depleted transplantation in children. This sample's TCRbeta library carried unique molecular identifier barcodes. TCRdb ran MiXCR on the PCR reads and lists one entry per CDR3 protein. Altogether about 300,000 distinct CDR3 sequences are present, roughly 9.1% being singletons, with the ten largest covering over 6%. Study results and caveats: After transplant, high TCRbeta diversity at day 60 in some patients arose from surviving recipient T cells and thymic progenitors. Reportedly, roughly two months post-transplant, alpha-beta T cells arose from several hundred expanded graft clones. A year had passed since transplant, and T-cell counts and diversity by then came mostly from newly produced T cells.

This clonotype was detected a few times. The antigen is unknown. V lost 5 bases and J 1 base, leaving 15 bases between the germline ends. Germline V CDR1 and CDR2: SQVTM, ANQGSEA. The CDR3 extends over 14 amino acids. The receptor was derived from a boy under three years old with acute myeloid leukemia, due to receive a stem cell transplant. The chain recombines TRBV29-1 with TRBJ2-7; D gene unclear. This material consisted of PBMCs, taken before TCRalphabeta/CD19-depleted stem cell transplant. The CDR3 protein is CSVLYLGSSYEQYF. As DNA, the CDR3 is TGCAGCGTTCTTTATTTAGGGTCATCCTACGAGCAGTACTTC.